This T cell receptor beta chain appears in the sequencing data of a study of blood T cell repertoires in COVID-19. About the research overall: Acute and convalescent COVID-19 samples came from the United States, Italy and Spain. Nucleic acid was either cDNA or gDNA, and it came from T cells, B-cell-depleted T cells, or PBMCs.

Clones were sequenced by immunoSEQ multiplex PCR, and TCRdb holds only the in-frame ones, with some missing. Of about 160,000 clones listed, approximately 88% are singletons. Germline V lookup: CDR1 SGHTA, CDR2 FQGNSA. J lost 6 bases, V lost 3 bases, and 8 bases had no gene match. CDR3 size: 14 residues. Everyone who took part was 18 to 89 years old, and they came from about 25 US areas. Recovered Cohort 3 donors showed two negative PCRs, clearance, or symptom resolution. The TCR sequence derives from a woman in her 50s who had recovered from COVID-19. The V and J genes are TRBV7-2 and TRBJ2-7; 7 bases map to TRBD1. The specimen was PBMCs or T cells enriched from blood (not recorded which). The CDR3 sequence: CASSFEGAALEQYF. The CDR3 DNA reads TGTGCCAGCAGCTTTGAGGGGGCTGCCCTCGAGCAGTACTTC.